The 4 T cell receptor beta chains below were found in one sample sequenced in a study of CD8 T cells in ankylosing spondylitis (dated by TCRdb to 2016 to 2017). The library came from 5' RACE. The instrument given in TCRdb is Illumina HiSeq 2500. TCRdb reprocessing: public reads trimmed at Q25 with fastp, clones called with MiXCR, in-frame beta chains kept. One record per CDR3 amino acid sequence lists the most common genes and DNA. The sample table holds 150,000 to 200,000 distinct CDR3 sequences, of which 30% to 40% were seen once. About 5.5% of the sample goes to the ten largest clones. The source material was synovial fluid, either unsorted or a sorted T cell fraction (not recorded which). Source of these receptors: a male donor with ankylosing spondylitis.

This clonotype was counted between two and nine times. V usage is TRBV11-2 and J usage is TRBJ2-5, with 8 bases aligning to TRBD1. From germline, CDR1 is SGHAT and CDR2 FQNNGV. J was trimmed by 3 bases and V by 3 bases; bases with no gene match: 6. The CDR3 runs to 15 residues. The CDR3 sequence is CASSFGQGNKETQYF. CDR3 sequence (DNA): TGTGCCAGCAGCTTTGGACAGGGAAACAAAGAGACCCAGTACTTC.

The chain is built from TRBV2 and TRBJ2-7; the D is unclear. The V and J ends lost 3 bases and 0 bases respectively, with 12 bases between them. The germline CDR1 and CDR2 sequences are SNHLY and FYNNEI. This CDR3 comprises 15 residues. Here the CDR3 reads CASSEVVTVSYEQYF. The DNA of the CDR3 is TGTGCCAGCAGTGAGGTGGTAACAGTCTCCTACGAGCAGTACTTC.

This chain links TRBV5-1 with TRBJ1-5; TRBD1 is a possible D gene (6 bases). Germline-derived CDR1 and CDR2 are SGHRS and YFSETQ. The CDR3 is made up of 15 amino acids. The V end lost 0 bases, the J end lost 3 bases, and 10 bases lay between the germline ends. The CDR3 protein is CASSLGAGANQPQHF. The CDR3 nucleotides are TGCGCCAGCAGCTTGGGGGCAGGGGCCAATCAGCCCCAGCATTTT.

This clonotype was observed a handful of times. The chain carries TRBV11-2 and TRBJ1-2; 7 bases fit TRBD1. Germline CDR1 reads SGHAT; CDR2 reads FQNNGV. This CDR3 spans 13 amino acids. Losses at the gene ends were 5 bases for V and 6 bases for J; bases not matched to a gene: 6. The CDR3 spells CASSPRQGNGYTF. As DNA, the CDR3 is TGTGCCAGCAGCCCCCGACAGGGCAATGGCTACACCTTC.